Presented here are 9 T cell receptor beta chains from one specimen sequenced in a study of OX40 agonist ivuxolimab in advanced cancers. The repertoire was sequenced with immunoSEQ multiplex PCR; TCRdb's copy has only in-frame clones and lacks some. The sample lists over 85,000 clones, roughly 90% occurring once. The starting material was CD4+ or CD8+ T cells sorted from blood, obtained in a trial of the OX40 agonist ivuxolimab. The receptors derive from an adult with an advanced solid tumor such as melanoma, head and neck, liver or kidney cancer.

The chain has TRBV14 and TRBJ2-7; D assignment may be TRBD1 or TRBD2 (6 bases each). Germline assignment: CDR1 SGHDN and CDR2 FVKESK. The CDR3 length is 13 residues. V lost 0 bases to trimming and J lost 9 bases, with 12 bases between them. The CDR3 coding sequence is TGTGCCAGCAGCCAAGACTACGGGGGCGGGCAGTACTTC. It codes for CASSQDYGGGQYF.

This clone was observed once. This sample includes further DNA sequences coding for the same CDR3. The chain employs TRBV5-1 and TRBJ2-2, with D possibly matching TRBD2 (6 bases). Trimming removed 5 bases from V and 4 bases from J, with 12 bases in between. Germline V gene data show CDR1 as SGHRS and CDR2 as YFSETQ. The CDR3 is 14 residues long. CDR3: CASSRDSGTGELFF. As DNA, the CDR3 is TGCGCCAGCAGTAGGGACTCGGGCACCGGGGAGCTGTTTTTT.

This clone was found once. The V call is TRBV4-1, the J call TRBJ1-1; maybe TRBD1 (6 bases). The germline V and J ends were trimmed by 2 bases and 4 bases, with 14 bases remaining between them. From germline, CDR1 is MGHRA and CDR2 YSYEKL. The CDR3 covers 15 residues. The CDR3 nucleotides read TGCGCCAGCAGCCAACAACAGGGAGGGGGCACTGAAGCTTTCTTT. Amino acids: CASSQQQGGGTEAFF.

This clone has a single count. This sample includes further DNA sequences coding for the same CDR3. The chain employs TRBV30 and TRBJ2-7; maybe TRBD1 (6 bases). V lost 5 bases to trimming and J lost 1 base, with 9 bases between them. The length of the CDR3 is 12 residues. The V gene's germline CDR1 is GTSNPN and CDR2 SVGIG (reference sequence). In DNA, the CDR3 is TGTGCCTGGGGGACATCGTCCTACGAGCAGTACTTC. The encoded protein is CAWGTSSYEQYF.

This chain links TRBV19 with TRBJ2-1; the D gene could be TRBD1 or TRBD2 (5 bases each). Germline CDR1 LNHDA, CDR2 SQIVND (reference sequence). This CDR3 is built from 14 residues. V lost 6 bases to trimming and J lost 3 bases, with 12 bases between them. CDR3 protein: CASSRDPLYNEQFF. The CDR3 DNA follows: TGTGCCAGTAGCAGGGACCCGCTCTACAATGAGCAGTTCTTC.

This clone was seen once. The same CDR3 is also encoded by other DNA sequences in this sample. The chain is built from TRBV7-9 and TRBJ2-3, with D unclear. The germline gives CDR1 SEHNR, CDR2 FQNEAQ (reference sequence). The CDR3 covers 11 residues. V lost 5 bases to trimming and J lost 6 bases, with 6 bases between them. The CDR3 loop is CASSPQDTQYF. The CDR3 DNA follows: TGTGCCAGCAGCCCCCAGGATACGCAGTATTTT.

The chain employs TRBV9 and TRBJ2-1; D perhaps matches TRBD2 (5 bases). Trimming removed 2 bases at V and 6 bases at J, with 15 bases between. The CDR3 has 15 amino acids. Per the germline V gene, CDR1 is SGDLS and CDR2 is YYNGEE. This CDR3 is CASSVPGLGGNEQFF. DNA for the CDR3: TGTGCCAGCAGCGTGCCCGGATTAGGAGGCAATGAGCAGTTCTTC.

V usage is TRBV29-1 and J usage is TRBJ2-3; maybe TRBD2 (5 bases). The CDR3 totals 14 residues. V was cut by 4 bases and J by 0 bases, with 11 bases left in between. In germline, CDR1 is SQVTM, CDR2 ANQGSEA. The CDR3 DNA reads as TGCAGCGTTGCGGCTAGCTGGAGCACAGATACGCAGTATTTT. Translated, it gives CSVAASWSTDTQYF.

The V call is TRBV6-1, the J call TRBJ2-7; the D is unclear. The V end was cut by 5 bases, the J end by 3 bases, with 14 bases between. Germline CDR1 reads MNHNS; CDR2 reads SASEGT. CDR3 length: 14 amino acids. CDR3 coding DNA: TGTGCCAGCAGTCTTAGTCGCCTCTACTACGAGCAGTACTTC. It specifies CASSLSRLYYEQYF.